The 10 T cell receptor beta chains below were found in one sample sequenced in a study of CXCR3-negative and CXCR3-positive naive CD8 T cells. 5' RACE with UMI labels generated the TRB cDNA libraries. After re-calling the 5' RACE reads, TCRdb lists one entry per CDR3 protein, DNA absent. The sample table includes some 66,000 distinct CDR3 sequences. The source material was naive CXCR3- CD8+ T cells from blood. Subset of the sample: CD45RO-CCR7+CD27+CD95- naive CD8+ T cells lacking CXCR3 (TNR3-). The source is a human donor in good health. Some clones in this sample may be carry-over from other donors' samples.

The chain is built from TRBV29-1 and TRBJ1-1. The CDR3 consists of 14 residues. Germline loops: CDR1 SQVTM, CDR2 ANQGSEA. The chain's CDR3 is CSVTGAGGSTEAFF.

The genes are TRBV21-1 and TRBJ2-7; TCRdb gives TRBD1 as the D gene, but with no DNA this cannot be confirmed. TRBV21-1 is a documented pseudogene. The CDR3 extends over 15 amino acids. The CDR3: CASTSGATGRSEQYF.

This chain connects TRBV2 to TRBJ2-3; TCRdb's assignment of TRBD2 cannot be checked, as there is no DNA. CDR3 length: 17 amino acids. From germline, CDR1 is SNHLY and CDR2 FYNNEI. CDR3 sequence reads: CASSDEGLAGGTDTQYF.

This chain links TRBV6-5 with TRBJ1-2; the D call from TCRdb, TRBD1, cannot be confirmed without DNA. The CDR3 runs 16 residues. Germline V CDR1 and CDR2: MNHEY, SVGAGI. CDR3 residues: CASSEGGQGGDYGYTF.

V is TRBV15 and J is TRBJ2-3; TCRdb's D gene call, TRBD2, goes unchecked for lack of DNA. This CDR3 has 15 residues. Germline CDR1 is LNHNV and CDR2 is YYDKDF (reference sequence). The CDR3 protein is CATSRDWQGPTFPYF.

The chain combines TRBV7-6 with TRBJ2-5; TCRdb gives TRBD2 as the D gene, but with no DNA this cannot be confirmed. Germline V gene sequence: CDR1 SGHVS, CDR2 FNYEAQ. This CDR3 is 15 amino acids long. CDR3 region: CASSLGGPAQETQYF.

The V call is TRBV11-2, the J call TRBJ2-5. The CDR3 has 14 residues. The germline gives CDR1 SGHAT, CDR2 FQNNGV. The CDR3 sequence is CASSHIWGSETQYF.

This chain uses TRBV4-3 with TRBJ2-2; the TCRdb call, TRBD1, lacks DNA for checking. Germline values: CDR1 LGHNA, CDR2 YSLEER. The CDR3 covers 16 residues. CDR3 amino acids: CASSQAGTLNTGELFF.

This sequence joins TRBV7-9 and TRBJ1-1. Germline assignment: CDR1 SEHNR and CDR2 FQNEAQ (reference sequence). The CDR3 is 14 amino acids. The CDR3 here is CASSLQEARTEAFF.

V is TRBV7-9 and J is TRBJ1-6. CDR1 and CDR2 from the germline V gene are SEHNR and FQNEAQ (reference sequence). There are 13 residues in the CDR3. CDR3 sequence: CASRGDSHSPLHF.